These 17 T cell receptor beta chains originate from one sample sequenced in a study of blood T cells in healthy people across ages. Alongside a J-beta primer mix, a sample-barcoded 5' primer served in a second PCR lasting roughly 7 to 11 cycles. In TCRdb, the 5' RACE reads were re-called with MiXCR into one record per CDR3 protein. This repertoire shows some 1.8 million distinct CDR3 sequences, about two fifths found once; its top ten account for 23%. What was sequenced was blood. These receptors were collected from a human donor in good health.

The chain has TRBV4-1 and TRBJ1-5; 9 bases match TRBD1. Trimming cost V 2 bases and J 7 bases; bases outside gene matches: 9. CDR1 and CDR2 from the germline V gene are MGHRA and YSYEKL. The CDR3 totals 16 residues. CDR3 nucleotides: TGCGCCAGCAGCCAACCGGGACAGGGAGTTGGGCAGCCCCAGCATTTT. This encodes CASSQPGQGVGQPQHF.

This rearrangement joins TRBV3-1 to TRBJ2-7; 9 nucleotides align to TRBD2. The CDR3 contains 15 residues. CDR1 and CDR2 from the germline V gene are LGHDT and YNNKEL (reference sequence). The J segment lost 5 bases and the V segment lost 2 bases, leaving 7 bases of the junction unmatched. The CDR3 nucleotides are TGTGCCAGCAGCCAAATGTTAGCGGGGGTTGACGAGCAGTACTTC. Translating it yields CASSQMLAGVDEQYF.

This clonotype was picked up many times. V usage is TRBV28 and J usage is TRBJ2-5; D ambiguous. With 5 bases removed from V and 4 bases from J, the gap between germline ends came to 14 bases. The CDR3 has 14 residues. From germline, CDR1 is MDHEN and CDR2 SYDVKM. The CDR3 spells CASSVLRELETQYF. The DNA for the CDR3 is TGTGCCAGCAGTGTCCTAAGGGAATTAGAGACCCAGTACTTC.

The sample holds a few counts of this clonotype. The gene calls are TRBV7-2 and TRBJ1-1, with D uncertain. The CDR3 runs to 13 residues. From germline, CDR1 is SGHTA and CDR2 FQGNSA. V was trimmed by 6 bases and J by 13 bases, leaving 21 bases between them. CDR3 sequence (DNA): TGTGCCAGCAGTCAAGGAGGCAGAAAGAAGCTTTTCTTT. This gives the protein CASSQGGRKKLFF.

The J gene is TRBJ1-1, the V gene TRBV12-3 or TRBV12-4; tentative D call: TRBD1 (5 bases). The CDR3 runs 16 residues. Trimming took 5 bases from V and 3 from J, leaving 19 bases between them. In DNA, the CDR3 is TGTGCCAGCAGTGTATACCGGGACCCGGGGGACACTGAAGCTTTCTTT. This gives the protein CASSVYRDPGDTEAFF.

This clonotype was seen a handful of times. This chain connects TRBV9 to TRBJ2-1; the match to TRBD2 covers 9 bases. This CDR3 comprises 16 residues. Germline lookup yields CDR1 SGDLS and CDR2 YYNGEE. With 0 bases clipped from V and 8 bases from J, the junction kept 9 bases outside the gene matches. In DNA, the CDR3 is TGTGCCAGCAGCGTAGGAGGCCAGCGGGGGGTCGATGAGCAGTTCTTC. It encodes CASSVGGQRGVDEQFF. Combining the CDR3 with reference TRBV9 and TRBJ2-1 gives the whole variable domain DSGVTQTPKHLITATGQRVTLRCSPRSGDLSVYWYQQSLDQGLQFLIQYYNGEERAKGNILERFSAQQFPDLHSELNLSSLELGDSALYFCASSVGGQRGVDEQFFGPGTRLTVL.

V usage is TRBV4-1 and J usage is TRBJ1-1; perhaps TRBD1 as D (5 bases). Germline V lookup: CDR1 MGHRA, CDR2 YSYEKL. CDR3 length: 12 amino acids. V was pared by 5 bases and J by 7 bases, with 11 bases between. In nucleotides, the CDR3 is TGCGCCAGCAGCAGGATGGGGGGTGAAGCTTTCTTT. Its protein is CASSRMGGEAFF.

Worth noting for this clonotype: Sequence at one end of the junction differs from germline and may be a read error. The chain combines TRBV4-3 with TRBJ2-7; D is unresolved. The CDR3 extends over 20 amino acids. CDR1 and CDR2 from the germline V gene are LGHNA and YSLEER. CDR3 in DNA: TGCGCCAGCAGCCAGTGGCCGGTTAGAAGGGAAGGGCAGGTCGTTAACGAGCACTACTTC. Amino acids: CASSQWPVRREGQVVNEHYF.

This clonotype was counted only a few times. The chain uses TRBV7-2 and TRBJ2-1; no reliable D call. The germline V and J ends were trimmed by 2 bases and 13 bases, with 18 bases remaining between them. The CDR3 runs to 14 residues. Germline lookup yields CDR1 SGHTA and CDR2 FQGNSA. The chain's CDR3 is CASSLNPGTDQQFF. The CDR3 coding sequence is TGTGCCAGCAGCTTAAACCCCGGCACGGACCAACAGTTCTTC.

V is TRBV7-2 and J is TRBJ2-7, with D possibly matching TRBD2 (7 bases). Germline lookup yields CDR1 SGHTA and CDR2 FQGNSA. V lost 2 bases and J lost 2, with 31 bases in between. The CDR3 contains 21 residues. The CDR3 DNA sequence: TGTGCCAGCAGCTTAACGAAGGGGGGGGGCTTCTTAAGAGGTCCCGCCTACGAGCAGTACTTC. Protein sequence: CASSLTKGGGFLRGPAYEQYF.

This clonotype was counted between two and nine times. This chain uses TRBV20-1 with TRBJ2-4; either TRBD1 or TRBD2 may fit D (6 bases each). The J call may be wrong; the DNA end is better matched by TRBJ2-7. This CDR3 comprises 13 residues. Germline CDR1 is DFQATT and CDR2 is SNEGSKA (reference sequence). The CDR3 DNA reads TGCAGTGCTAGTAGGGGGGCTGTCTACGAGCAGTACTTC. It is translated as CSASRGAVYEQYF.

V gene TRBV7-9 combines with J gene TRBJ2-1, with a possible D match to TRBD2 (6 bases). CDR3 size: 14 residues. The germline V gene encodes CDR1 SEHNR and CDR2 FQNEAQ (reference sequence). Trimming stripped 5 bases from V and 10 bases from J, with 18 bases between. CDR3 loop: CASSPPGTYYEQFF. The CDR3 nucleotides read TGTGCCAGCAGCCCCCCCGGGACTTACTACGAGCAGTTCTTC.

This clonotype was seen a few times. J is TRBJ2-1 and V is TRBV4-3; 8 bases match TRBD2. Germline V gives CDR1 LGHNA, CDR2 YSLEER. The CDR3 is 17 residues long. J lost 4 bases, V lost 5 bases, and 13 bases had no gene match. CDR3 amino acids: CASSWEDGGGGYNEQFF. The CDR3 DNA reads as TGCGCCAGCAGCTGGGAGGACGGGGGGGGCGGATACAATGAGCAGTTCTTC.

The rearrangement uses TRBV4-3 and TRBJ2-4; tentative D call: TRBD1 (5 bases). The CDR3 spans 15 residues. V lost 0 bases and J 7 bases, leaving 13 bases between the germline ends. Germline loops: CDR1 LGHNA, CDR2 YSLEER. The CDR3 region has the DNA TGCGCCAGCAGCCAAGAGCAACAGGTCCACAACATTCAGTACTTC. Its protein product is CASSQEQQVHNIQYF.

The table lists this clonotype with a few counts. The chain employs TRBV19 and TRBJ1-2; D not certain. The V end was cut by 3 bases, the J end by 4 bases, with 9 bases between. The CDR3 runs 13 residues. Per germline, CDR1 LNHDA and CDR2 SQIVND (reference sequence). The CDR3 loop is CASSILYVYGYTF. The CDR3 DNA follows: TGTGCCAGTAGTATTCTATATGTCTATGGCTACACCTTC.

This clonotype was detected once. The chain recombines TRBV7-6 with TRBJ2-2, with no clear D. Germline CDR1 is SGHVS and CDR2 is FNYEAQ. Trimming removed 2 bases from V and 1 base from J, with 11 bases in between. The CDR3 runs 16 residues. CDR3 DNA: TGTGCCAGCAGCTTAAGGATAGGGTGGAACACCGGGGAGCTGTTTTTT. Encoded protein: CASSLRIGWNTGELFF.

This clonotype was seen a handful of times. The chain combines TRBV20-1 with TRBJ2-1; TRBD2 is a possible D gene (6 bases). The germline V gene has CDR1 DFQATT and CDR2 SNEGSKA (reference sequence). V was clipped by 0 bases and J by 2 bases, with 11 bases between them. This CDR3 has 15 residues. In nucleotides, the CDR3 is TGCAGTGCTAGAGATCCCCCGGGGGCCTACAATGAGCAGTTCTTC. This gives the protein CSARDPPGAYNEQFF.